The clone carrying this TCR beta chain has more than one count but fewer than ten. Its specificity is unknown. TCRdb called the RT-PCR reads again in MiXCR, with one record for every CDR3 protein. This sample has 750,000 to 850,000 distinct CDR3 sequences; around a sixth occur once, and the top ten carry approximately 10%. This sample is drawn from a study of response to subunit inactivated influenza vaccine. Study-level results: That few new T cells are recruited by each seasonal influenza vaccination was the authors' suggestion.

This CDR3 is built from 13 residues. V was pared by 1 base and J by 5 bases, with 5 bases between. Germline loops: CDR1 KGHDR, CDR2 SFDVKD. The V gene is TRBV24-1, the J gene TRBJ1-5; D call uncertain. This receptor was identified in a man over 45 who received an inactivated influenza vaccine. Source: PBMCs from blood, taken less than 6 days after vaccination. In nucleotides, the CDR3 is TGTGCCACCAGTGATTTTTCCGATCAGCCCCAGCATTTT. Translation gives CATSDFSDQPQHF.